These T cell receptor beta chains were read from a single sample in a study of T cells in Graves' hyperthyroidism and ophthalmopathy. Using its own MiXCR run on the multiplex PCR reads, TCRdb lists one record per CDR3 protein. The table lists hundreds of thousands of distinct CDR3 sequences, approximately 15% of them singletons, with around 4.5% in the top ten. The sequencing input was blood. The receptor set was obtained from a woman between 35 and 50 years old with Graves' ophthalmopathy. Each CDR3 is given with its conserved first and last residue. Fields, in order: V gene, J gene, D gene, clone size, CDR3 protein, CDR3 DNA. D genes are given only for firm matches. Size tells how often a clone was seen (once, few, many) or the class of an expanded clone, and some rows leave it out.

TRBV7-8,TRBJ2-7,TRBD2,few,CASSPASGGALTYEQYF,TGTGCCAGCAGCCCGGCTTCGGGGGGGGCATTAACCTACGAGCAGTACTTC
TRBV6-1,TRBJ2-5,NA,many,CASSESRTTQETQYF,TGTGCCAGCAGTGAATCCCGGACTACCCAAGAGACCCAGTACTTC
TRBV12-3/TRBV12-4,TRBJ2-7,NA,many,CASSPGFEQYF,TGTGCCAGCAGTCCCGGATTTGAGCAGTACTTC
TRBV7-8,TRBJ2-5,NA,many,CASSSDRFETQYF,TGTGCCAGCAGCTCCGACAGATTTGAGACCCAGTACTTC
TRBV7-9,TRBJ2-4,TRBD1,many,CASSDRQGQAKNIQYF,TGTGCCAGCAGCGACCGACAGGGACAAGCCAAAAACATTCAGTACTTC
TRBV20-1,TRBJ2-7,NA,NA,CSATGTGTYEQYF,TGCAGTGCGACCGGGACGGGAACCTACGAGCAGTACTTC
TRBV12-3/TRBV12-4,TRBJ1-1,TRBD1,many,CASSIGQVAEAFF,TGTGCCAGCAGTATTGGACAGGTCGCTGAAGCTTTCTTT
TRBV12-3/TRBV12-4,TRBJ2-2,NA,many,CASRITGFQAGELFF,TGTGCCAGCAGGATTACGGGATTTCAAGCCGGGGAGCTGTTTTTT
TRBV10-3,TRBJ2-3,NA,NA,CAISESPSPGADTQYF,TGTGCCATCAGTGAGTCTCCATCCCCCGGCGCAGATACGCAGTATTTT
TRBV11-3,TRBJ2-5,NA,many,CASSLDPFGAGIQETQYF,TGTGCCAGCAGCTTAGATCCCTTCGGGGCTGGGATTCAAGAGACCCAGTACTTC
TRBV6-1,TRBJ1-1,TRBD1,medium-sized,CASSGGQGQDTEAFF,TGTGCCAGCAGTGGGGGACAGGGCCAGGACACTGAAGCTTTCTTT
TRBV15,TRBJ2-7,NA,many,CATSRETAADEQYF,TGTGCCACCAGCAGAGAAACGGCCGCGGACGAGCAGTACTTC
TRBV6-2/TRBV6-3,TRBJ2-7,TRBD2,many,CASSYSPPGVAGGSYEQYF,TGTGCCAGCAGTTACTCTCCCCCGGGGGTAGCGGGAGGCTCCTACGAGCAGTACTTC
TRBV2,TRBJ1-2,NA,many,CASRDRAPRAGYTF,TGTGCCAGCAGGGACCGGGCCCCTCGGGCGGGCTACACCTTC
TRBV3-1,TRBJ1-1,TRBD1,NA,CASSRQGFEAFF,TGTGCCAGCAGCCGACAGGGTTTTGAAGCTTTCTTT
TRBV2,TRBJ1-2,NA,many,CASSASRVAGYTF,TGTGCCAGCAGTGCTTCGAGGGTCGCTGGCTACACCTTC
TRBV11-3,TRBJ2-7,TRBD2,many,CASSRQLAGGYEQYF,TGTGCCAGCAGCCGCCAACTAGCGGGAGGGTACGAGCAGTACTTC
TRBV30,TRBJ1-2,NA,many,CAWSVGGGYTF,TGTGCCTGGAGTGTCGGGGGTGGCTACACCTTC
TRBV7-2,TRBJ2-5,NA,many,CASSLKGSQYF,TGTGCCAGCAGCTTAAAGGGATCCCAGTACTTC
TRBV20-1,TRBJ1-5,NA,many,CSALRGNQPQHF,TGCAGTGCCTTGCGGGGGAATCAGCCCCAGCATTTT
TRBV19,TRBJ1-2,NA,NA,CASSGPPGVGYTF,TGTGCCAGTAGTGGCCCCCCCGGGGTCGGCTACACCTTC
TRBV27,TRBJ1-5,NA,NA,CASSLYGAGANQPQHF,TGTGCCAGCAGTTTATATGGGGCAGGGGCAAATCAGCCCCAGCATTTT
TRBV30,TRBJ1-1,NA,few,CAWNPGPIAEKAFF,TGTGCCTGGAATCCAGGACCGATAGCCGAGAAAGCTTTCTTT
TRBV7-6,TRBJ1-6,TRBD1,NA,CASSLGQGGDSPLHF,TGTGCCAGCAGCTTAGGACAGGGCGGCGATTCACCCCTCCACTTT
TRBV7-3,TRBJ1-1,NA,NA,CASSKLGQATEASF,TGTGCCAGCAGCAAGCTAGGGCAGGCCACTGAAGCTTCCTTT
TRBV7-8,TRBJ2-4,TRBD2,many,CASSLGGGGVAALAKNIQYF,TGTGCCAGCAGCTTAGGGGGGGGTGGGGTCGCGGCACTAGCCAAAAACATTCAGTACTTC
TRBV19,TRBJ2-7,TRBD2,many,CASSSILAGFYEQYF,TGTGCCAGTAGTAGTATACTAGCGGGTTTCTACGAGCAGTACTTC
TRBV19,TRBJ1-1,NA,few,CASTADAFKNTEAFF,TGTGCCAGTACGGCAGATGCCTTTAAAAACACTGAAGCTTTCTTT
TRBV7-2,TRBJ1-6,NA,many,CASSLAVGYGTRNSPLHF,TGTGCCAGCAGCTTAGCGGTAGGGTACGGGACTCGAAATTCACCCCTCCACTTT
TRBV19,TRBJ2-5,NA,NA,CASSIAEETQYF,TGTGCCAGTAGTATTGCCGAAGAGACCCAGTACTTC
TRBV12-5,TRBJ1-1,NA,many,CASVLERVTDMEQEAFF,TGTGCTAGTGTCCTGGAAAGGGTCACCGATATGGAACAGGAAGCTTTCTTT
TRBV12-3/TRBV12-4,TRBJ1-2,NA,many,CASSLGENGYTF,TGTGCCAGCAGCCTAGGAGAGAATGGCTACACCTTC
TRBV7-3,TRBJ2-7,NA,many,CASSPQVLGPLSYEQYF,TGTGCCAGCAGCCCCCAAGTGCTGGGACCCTTATCCTACGAGCAGTACTTC
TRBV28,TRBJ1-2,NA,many,CASSPPSAFYGYTF,TGTGCCAGCAGTCCCCCCAGCGCGTTTTATGGCTACACCTTC
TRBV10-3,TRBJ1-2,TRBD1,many,CAISEQGAYGYTF,TGTGCCATCAGTGAGCAGGGGGCCTATGGCTACACCTTC
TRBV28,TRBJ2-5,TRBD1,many,CASSSDGTGGRETQYF,TGTGCCAGCAGTTCCGACGGGACAGGGGGCAGAGAGACCCAGTACTTC
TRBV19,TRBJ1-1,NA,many,CASSYGGYGTEAFF,TGTGCCAGTAGTTACGGGGGGTATGGCACTGAAGCTTTCTTT
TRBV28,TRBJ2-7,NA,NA,CASSPGGDTTVF,TGTGCCAGCAGCCCAGGAGGGGATACTACAGTCTTC
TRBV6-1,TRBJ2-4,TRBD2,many,CASSVGLAGTVKALAKNIQYF,TGTGCCAGCAGTGTAGGATTAGCGGGAACCGTCAAGGCCTTAGCCAAAAACATTCAGTACTTC
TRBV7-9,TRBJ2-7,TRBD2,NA,CASSAGTSSQEYF,TGTGCCAGCAGCGCGGGGACTAGCTCCCAAGAGTACTTC
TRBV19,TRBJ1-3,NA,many,CASRPFSGNTIYF,TGTGCCAGTAGGCCCTTCTCTGGAAACACCATATATTTT
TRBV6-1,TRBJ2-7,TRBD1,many,CASSQSRTGSEQYF,TGTGCCAGCAGCCAATCGCGGACAGGGTCAGAGCAGTACTTC
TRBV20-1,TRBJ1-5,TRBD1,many,CSARDSFENNQPQHF,TGCAGTGCCAGGGACAGCTTTGAGAACAATCAGCCCCAGCATTTT
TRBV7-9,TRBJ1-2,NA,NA,CASSPQVLDYGYTF,TGTGCCAGCAGCCCTCAGGTTCTGGACTATGGCTACACCTTC
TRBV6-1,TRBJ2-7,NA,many,CASSEAGGRPSYEQYF,TGTGCCAGCAGTGAAGCAGGGGGGCGTCCCTCCTACGAGCAGTACTTC
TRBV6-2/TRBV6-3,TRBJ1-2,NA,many,CASGRVDYGYTF,TGTGCCAGCGGACGGGTAGACTATGGCTACACCTTC
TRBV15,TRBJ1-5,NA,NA,CATSAWPNQPQHF,TGTGCCACCAGCGCTTGGCCCAATCAGCCCCAGCATTTT
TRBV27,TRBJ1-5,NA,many,CASSLQYNQPQHF,TGTGCCAGCAGTCTTCAGTATAATCAGCCCCAGCATTTT
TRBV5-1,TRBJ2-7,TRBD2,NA,CASKPGLAGRYEQYF,TGCGCCAGCAAACCGGGACTAGCGGGACGCTACGAGCAGTACTTC
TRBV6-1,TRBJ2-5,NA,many,CASSDRLTASRETQYF,TGTGCCAGCAGTGACCGTTTGACAGCTAGCCGGGAGACCCAGTACTTC
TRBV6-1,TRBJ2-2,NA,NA,CASSEGGLAEAYTGELFF,TGTGCCAGCAGTGAAGGGGGGCTAGCGGAAGCCTACACCGGGGAGCTGTTTTTT
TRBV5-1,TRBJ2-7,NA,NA,CASSLGEPEQYF,TGCGCCAGCAGCTTGGGGGAGCCGGAGCAGTACTTC
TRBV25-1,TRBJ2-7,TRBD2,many,CASSDSAGGYEQYF,TGTGCCAGCAGTGACTCAGCGGGAGGCTACGAGCAGTACTTC
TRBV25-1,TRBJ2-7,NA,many,CASSEGRGLTYEQYF,TGTGCCAGCAGTGAGGGGAGGGGGCTTACCTACGAGCAGTACTTC
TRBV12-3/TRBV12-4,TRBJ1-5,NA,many,CASRFGGAAQPQHF,TGTGCCAGCCGTTTCGGGGGCGCGGCTCAGCCCCAGCATTTT